This T cell receptor beta chain was found in a study of T-cell reconstitution after alpha-beta-depleted transplantation in children. Researchers prepared the TCRbeta library using unique molecular identifiers, the study reports. TCRdb re-analysed the PCR reads in MiXCR, keeping a single row per CDR3 protein. This repertoire shows around 490,000 distinct CDR3 sequences, over 10% found once; its top ten account for 11% to 15%. Note on this clonotype: Its specificity is unknown.

Germline V lookup: CDR1 SQVTM, CDR2 ANQGSEA. This CDR3 spans 14 amino acids. Trimming shortened V by 2 bases and J by 2 bases, and 13 bases separated the two germline ends. General study results and limits: Fresh T-cell production supplied most of the T-cell counts and diversity seen one year after transplant.

V usage is TRBV29-1 and J usage is TRBJ2-7; D not resolved. The clonotype originates from a female patient aged 2 to 10 who had a stem cell transplant for aplastic anemia, so the T cells may come from the graft donor. Specimen: PBMCs, mostly from graft donor cells, collected 180 days after TCRalphabeta/CD19-depleted stem cell transplant. The CDR3 reads CSVEFIGGTYEQYF. The CDR3, as DNA: TGCAGCGTTGAATTCATCGGCGGCACCTACGAGCAGTACTTC.